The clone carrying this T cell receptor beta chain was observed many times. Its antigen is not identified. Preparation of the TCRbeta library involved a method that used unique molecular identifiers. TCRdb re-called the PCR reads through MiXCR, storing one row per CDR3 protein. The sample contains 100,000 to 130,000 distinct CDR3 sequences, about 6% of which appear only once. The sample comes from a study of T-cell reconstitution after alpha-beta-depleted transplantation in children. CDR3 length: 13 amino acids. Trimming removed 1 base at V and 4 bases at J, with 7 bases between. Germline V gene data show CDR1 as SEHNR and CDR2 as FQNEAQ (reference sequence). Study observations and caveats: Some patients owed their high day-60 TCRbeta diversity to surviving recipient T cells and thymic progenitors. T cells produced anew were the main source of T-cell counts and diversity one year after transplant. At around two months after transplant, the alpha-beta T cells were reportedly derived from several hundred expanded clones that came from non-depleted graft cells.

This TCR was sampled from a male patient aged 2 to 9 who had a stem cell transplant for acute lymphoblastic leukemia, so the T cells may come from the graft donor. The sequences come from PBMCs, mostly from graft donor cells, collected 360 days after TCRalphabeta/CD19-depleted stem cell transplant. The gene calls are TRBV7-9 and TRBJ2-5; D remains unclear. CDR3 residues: CASSLEGRETQYF. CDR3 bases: TGTGCCAGCAGCTTAGAGGGAAGAGAGACCCAGTACTTC.